The T cell receptor beta chain under discussion was sequenced for a study of regulatory T cells in long-lasting Graves disease. Background on the study: Over 5 years on antithyroid drugs plus positive TSH receptor antibodies marked Graves' disease as persistent. The study, taken as a whole, reports: Newly diagnosed patients shared 1,000 or so public clonotypes; persistent patients shared more than 2,500.

This clonotype was observed at least ten times. Antigen specificity is unknown. According to the study, TCR beta libraries were built with iRepertoire HTBI primers and CDR3-region Arm-PCR. TCRdb re-analysed the multiplex PCR reads in MiXCR, keeping a single row per CDR3 protein. The table shows around 450,000 distinct CDR3 sequences, with about 22% occurring only once. The time point here: persistent/refractory GD, antithyroid drugs over 5 years with positive TRAb. RNA from PBMCs was the source of the TCR library. The germline V gene encodes CDR1 MRHNA and CDR2 SNTAGT. The CDR3 has 13 amino acids. The V and J ends lost 7 bases and 9 bases respectively, with 13 bases between them.

The source of this sequence is a female donor with Graves disease. Sequencing was performed on peripheral blood mononuclear cells (PBMCs), taken when the disease was refractory, from a patient treated with antithyroid drugs. This chain links TRBV6-4 with TRBJ1-6, with D tentatively TRBD1 (6 bases). The CDR3 here is CASIARDTSPLHF. CDR3 bases: TGTGCCAGCATCGCACGGGACACTTCACCCCTCCACTTT.